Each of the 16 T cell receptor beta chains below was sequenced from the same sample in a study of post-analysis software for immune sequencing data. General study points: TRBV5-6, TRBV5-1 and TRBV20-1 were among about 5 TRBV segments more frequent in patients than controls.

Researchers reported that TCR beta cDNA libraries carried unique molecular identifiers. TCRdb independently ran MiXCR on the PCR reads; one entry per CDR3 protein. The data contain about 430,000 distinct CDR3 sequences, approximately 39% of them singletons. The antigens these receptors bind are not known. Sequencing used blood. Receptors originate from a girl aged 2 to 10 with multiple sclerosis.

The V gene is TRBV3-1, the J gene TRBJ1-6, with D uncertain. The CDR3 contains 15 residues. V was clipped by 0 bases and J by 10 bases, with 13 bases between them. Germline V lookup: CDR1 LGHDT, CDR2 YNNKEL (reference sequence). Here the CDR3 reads CASSQDWVGRSPLHF. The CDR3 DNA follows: TGTGCCAGCAGCCAAGATTGGGTTGGGCGCTCACCCCTCCACTTT.

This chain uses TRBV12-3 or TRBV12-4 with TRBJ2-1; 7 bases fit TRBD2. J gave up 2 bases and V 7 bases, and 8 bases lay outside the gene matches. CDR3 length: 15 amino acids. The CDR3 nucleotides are TGTGCCAGCATTCCCGGCCTAGCGGCCTACAATGAGCAGTTCTTC. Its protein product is CASIPGLAAYNEQFF.

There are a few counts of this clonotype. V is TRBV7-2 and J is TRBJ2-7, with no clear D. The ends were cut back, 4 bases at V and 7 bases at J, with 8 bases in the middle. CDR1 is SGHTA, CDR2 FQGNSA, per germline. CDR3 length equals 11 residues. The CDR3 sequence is CASSSYLEQYF. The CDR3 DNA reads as TGTGCCAGCAGCTCCTACCTTGAGCAGTACTTC.

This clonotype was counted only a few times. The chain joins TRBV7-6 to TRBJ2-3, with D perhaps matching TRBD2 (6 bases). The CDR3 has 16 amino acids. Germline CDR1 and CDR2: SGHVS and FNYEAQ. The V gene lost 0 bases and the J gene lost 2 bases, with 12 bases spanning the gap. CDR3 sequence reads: CASSLAASANTDTQYF. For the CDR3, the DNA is TGTGCCAGCAGCTTAGCTGCTAGCGCCAACACAGATACGCAGTATTTT.

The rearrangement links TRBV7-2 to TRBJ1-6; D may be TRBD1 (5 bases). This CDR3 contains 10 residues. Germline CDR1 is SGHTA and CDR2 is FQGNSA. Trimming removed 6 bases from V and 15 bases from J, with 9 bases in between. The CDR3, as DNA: TGTGCCAGCAGTGGGGCACTCCTCCACTTT. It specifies CASSGALLHF. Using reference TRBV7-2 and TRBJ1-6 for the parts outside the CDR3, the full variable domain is GAGVSQSPSNKVTEKGKDVELRCDPISGHTALYWYRQSLGQGLEFLIYFQGNSAPDKSGLPSDRFSAERTGGSVSTLTIQRTQQEDSAVYLCASSGALLHFGNGTRLTVT.

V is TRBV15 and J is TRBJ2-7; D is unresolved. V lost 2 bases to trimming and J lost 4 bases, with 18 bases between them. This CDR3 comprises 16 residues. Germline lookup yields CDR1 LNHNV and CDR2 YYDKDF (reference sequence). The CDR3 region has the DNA TGTGCCACCAGCAGAAAAAGGACGGGTTCCAGATACGAGCAGTACTTC. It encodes CATSRKRTGSRYEQYF.

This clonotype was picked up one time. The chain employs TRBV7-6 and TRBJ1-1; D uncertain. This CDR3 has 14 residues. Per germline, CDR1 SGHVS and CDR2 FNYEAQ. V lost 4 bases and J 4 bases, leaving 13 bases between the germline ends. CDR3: CASSYKEGITEAFF. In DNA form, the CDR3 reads TGTGCCAGCAGCTATAAGGAGGGCATCACTGAAGCTTTCTTT.

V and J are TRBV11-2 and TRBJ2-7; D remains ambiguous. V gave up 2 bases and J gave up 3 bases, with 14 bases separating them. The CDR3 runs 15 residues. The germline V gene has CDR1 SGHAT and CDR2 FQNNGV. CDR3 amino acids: CASSLQGHYLYEQYF. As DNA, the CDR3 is TGTGCCAGCAGCTTACAAGGCCACTACCTCTACGAGCAGTACTTC.

In DNA, the CDR3 is TGTGCCAGCAGTTCTGGGCGCGGACTAGCGGGAGGAGAGACCCAGTACTTC. It encodes CASSSGRGLAGGETQYF. The chain carries TRBV12-3 or TRBV12-4 and TRBJ2-5; 14 bases line up with TRBD2. J was trimmed by 4 bases and V by 4 bases; bases with no gene match: 8. This CDR3 contains 17 residues.

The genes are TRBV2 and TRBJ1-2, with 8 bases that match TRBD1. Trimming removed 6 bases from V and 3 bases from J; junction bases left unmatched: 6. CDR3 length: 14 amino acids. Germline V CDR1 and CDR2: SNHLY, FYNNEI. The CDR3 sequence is CASRQGAGDYGYTF. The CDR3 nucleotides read TGTGCCAGCAGGCAGGGGGCTGGAGACTATGGCTACACCTTC.

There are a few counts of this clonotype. CDR3 residues: CSARGTEGPDTQYF. CDR3 DNA sequence: TGCAGTGCTAGAGGGACAGAGGGTCCTGATACGCAGTATTTT. The V call is TRBV20-1, the J call TRBJ2-3; weak D call: TRBD1 (6 bases). The CDR3 has 14 residues. With 1 base removed from V and 6 bases from J, the gap between germline ends came to 14 bases. Germline-derived CDR1 and CDR2 are DFQATT and SNEGSKA (reference sequence).

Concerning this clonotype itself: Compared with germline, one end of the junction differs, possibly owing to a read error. CDR3 in DNA: TGTGCCGGCAGCCCGACAGGGGGCCTGGGCACTGAAGCTTTCTTT. Translating gives CAGSPTGGLGTEAFF. The V call is TRBV7-3, the J call TRBJ1-1; 10 bases align to TRBD1. CDR1 and CDR2 (germline): SGHTA, FQGTGA. The CDR3 covers 15 residues.

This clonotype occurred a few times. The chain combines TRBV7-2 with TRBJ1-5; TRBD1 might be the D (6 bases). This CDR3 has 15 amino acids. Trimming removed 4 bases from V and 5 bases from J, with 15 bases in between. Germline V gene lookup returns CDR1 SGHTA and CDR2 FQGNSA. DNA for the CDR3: TGTGCCAGCAGCTACGACCAGGGGCATTATCAGCCCCAGCATTTT. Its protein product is CASSYDQGHYQPQHF.

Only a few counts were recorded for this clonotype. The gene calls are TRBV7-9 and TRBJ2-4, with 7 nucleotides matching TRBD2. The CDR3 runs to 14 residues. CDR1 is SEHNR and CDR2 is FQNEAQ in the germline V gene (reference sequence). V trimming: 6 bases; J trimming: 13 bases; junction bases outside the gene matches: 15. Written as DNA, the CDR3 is TGTGCCAGCAGGTACGGGACTAACGCCGGGGAGCAGTACTTC. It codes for CASRYGTNAGEQYF.

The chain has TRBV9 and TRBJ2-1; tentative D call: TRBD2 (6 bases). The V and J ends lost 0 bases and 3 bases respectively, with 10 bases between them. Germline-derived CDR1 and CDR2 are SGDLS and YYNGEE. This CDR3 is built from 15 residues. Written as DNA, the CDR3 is TGTGCCAGCAGCGTAGAGGCTAGCGACTACAATGAGCAGTTCTTC. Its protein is CASSVEASDYNEQFF.

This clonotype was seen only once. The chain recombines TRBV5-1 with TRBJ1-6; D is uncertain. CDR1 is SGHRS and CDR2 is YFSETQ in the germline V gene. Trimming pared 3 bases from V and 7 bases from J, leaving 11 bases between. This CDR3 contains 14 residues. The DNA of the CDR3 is TGCGCCAGCAGCTCCGTGCTTCCAAATTCACCCCTCCACTTT. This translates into CASSSVLPNSPLHF.